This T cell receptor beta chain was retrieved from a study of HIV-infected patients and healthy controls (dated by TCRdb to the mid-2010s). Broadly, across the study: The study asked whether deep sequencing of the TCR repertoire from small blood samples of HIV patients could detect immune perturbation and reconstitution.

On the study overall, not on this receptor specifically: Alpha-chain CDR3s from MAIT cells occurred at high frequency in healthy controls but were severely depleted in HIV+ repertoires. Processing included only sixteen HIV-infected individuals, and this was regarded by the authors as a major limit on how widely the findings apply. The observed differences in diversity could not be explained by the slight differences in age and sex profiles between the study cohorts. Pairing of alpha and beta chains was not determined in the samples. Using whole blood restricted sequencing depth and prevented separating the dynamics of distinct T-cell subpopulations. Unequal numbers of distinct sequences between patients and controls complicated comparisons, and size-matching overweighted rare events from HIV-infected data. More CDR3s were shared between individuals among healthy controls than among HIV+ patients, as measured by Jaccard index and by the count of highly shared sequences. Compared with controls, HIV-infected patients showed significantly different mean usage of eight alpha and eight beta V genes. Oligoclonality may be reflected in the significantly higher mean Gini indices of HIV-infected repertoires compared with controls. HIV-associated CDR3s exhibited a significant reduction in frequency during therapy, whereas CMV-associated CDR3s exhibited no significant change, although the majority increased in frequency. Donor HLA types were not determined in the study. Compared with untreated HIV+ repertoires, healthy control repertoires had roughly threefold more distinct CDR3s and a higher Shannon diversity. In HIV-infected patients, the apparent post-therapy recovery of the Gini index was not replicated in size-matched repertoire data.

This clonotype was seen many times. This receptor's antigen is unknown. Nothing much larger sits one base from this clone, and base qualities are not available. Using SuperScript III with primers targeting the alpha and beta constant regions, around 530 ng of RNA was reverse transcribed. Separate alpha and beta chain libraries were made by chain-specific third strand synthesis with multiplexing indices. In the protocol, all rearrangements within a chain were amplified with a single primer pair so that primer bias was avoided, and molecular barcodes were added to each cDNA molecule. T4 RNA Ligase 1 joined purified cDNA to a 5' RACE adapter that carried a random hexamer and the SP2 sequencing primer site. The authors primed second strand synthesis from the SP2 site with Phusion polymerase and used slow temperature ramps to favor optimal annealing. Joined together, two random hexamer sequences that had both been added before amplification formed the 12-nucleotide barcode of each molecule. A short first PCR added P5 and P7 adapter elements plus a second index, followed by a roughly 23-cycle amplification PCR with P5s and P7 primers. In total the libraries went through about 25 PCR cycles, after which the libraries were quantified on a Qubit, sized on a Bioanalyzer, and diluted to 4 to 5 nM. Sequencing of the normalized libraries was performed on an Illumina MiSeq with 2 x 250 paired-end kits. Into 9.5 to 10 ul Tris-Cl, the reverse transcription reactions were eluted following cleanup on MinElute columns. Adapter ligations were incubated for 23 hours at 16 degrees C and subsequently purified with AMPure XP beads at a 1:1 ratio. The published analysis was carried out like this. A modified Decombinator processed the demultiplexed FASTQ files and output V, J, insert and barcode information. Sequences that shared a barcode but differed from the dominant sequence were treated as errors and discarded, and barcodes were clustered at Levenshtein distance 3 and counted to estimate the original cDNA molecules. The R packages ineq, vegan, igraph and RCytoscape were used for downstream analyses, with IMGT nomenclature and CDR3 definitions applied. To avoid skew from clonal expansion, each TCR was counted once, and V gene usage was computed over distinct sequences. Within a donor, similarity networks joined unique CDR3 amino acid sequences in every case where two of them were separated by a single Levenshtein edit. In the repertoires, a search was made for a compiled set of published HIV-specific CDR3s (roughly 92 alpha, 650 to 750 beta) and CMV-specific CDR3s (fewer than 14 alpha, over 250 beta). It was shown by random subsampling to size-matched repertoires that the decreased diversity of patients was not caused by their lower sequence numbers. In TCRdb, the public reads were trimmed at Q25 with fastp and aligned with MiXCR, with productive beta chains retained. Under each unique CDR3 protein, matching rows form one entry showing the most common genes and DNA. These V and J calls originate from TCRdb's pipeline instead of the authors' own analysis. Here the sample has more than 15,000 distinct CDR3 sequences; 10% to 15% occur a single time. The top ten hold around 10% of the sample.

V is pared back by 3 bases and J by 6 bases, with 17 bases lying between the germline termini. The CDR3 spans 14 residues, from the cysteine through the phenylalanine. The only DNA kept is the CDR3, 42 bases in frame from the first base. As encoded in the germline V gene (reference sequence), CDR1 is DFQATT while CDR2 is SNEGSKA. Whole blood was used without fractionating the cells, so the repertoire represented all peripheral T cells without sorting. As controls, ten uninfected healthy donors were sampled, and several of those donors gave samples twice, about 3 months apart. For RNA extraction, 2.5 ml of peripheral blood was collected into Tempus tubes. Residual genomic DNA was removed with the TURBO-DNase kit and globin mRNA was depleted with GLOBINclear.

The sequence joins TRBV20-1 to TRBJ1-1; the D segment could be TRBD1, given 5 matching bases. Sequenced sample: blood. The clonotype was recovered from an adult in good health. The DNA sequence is TGCAGTGCTAGCCCCCCGACTTGGGGCGCTGAAGCTTTCTTT. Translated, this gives CSASPPTWGAEAFF.